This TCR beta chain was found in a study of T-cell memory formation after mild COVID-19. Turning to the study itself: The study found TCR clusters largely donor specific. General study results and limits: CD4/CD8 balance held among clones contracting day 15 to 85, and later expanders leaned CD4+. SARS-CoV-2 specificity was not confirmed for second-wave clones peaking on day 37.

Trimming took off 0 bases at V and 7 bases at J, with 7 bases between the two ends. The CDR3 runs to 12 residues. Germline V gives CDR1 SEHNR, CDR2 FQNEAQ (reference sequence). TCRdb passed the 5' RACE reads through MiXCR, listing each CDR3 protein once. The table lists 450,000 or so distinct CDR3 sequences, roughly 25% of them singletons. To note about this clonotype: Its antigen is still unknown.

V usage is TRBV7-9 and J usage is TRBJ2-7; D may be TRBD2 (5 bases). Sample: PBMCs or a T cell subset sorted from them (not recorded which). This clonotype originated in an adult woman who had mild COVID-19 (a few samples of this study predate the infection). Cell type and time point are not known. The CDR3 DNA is TGTGCCAGCAGCTTAGCGAGGGCGGAGCAGTACTTC. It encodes CASSLARAEQYF.